This TCR beta chain emerged from a study of Ad26.COV2.S vaccination and SARS-CoV-2 variants. Study details: In the study, Ad26.COV2.S was injected intramuscularly once, or twice 56 days apart.

A word on this clone: Its target is not known.

Germline CDR1 reads MNHEY; CDR2 reads SVGEGT. Trimming cost V 2 bases and J 6 bases; bases outside gene matches: 13. The CDR3 sequence is 17 residues long. Study-wide results and limits: Placebo recipients trailed vaccine recipients in spike-specific TCR breadth. Analyses of TCR breadth and depth may have underestimated total T cell responses.

Produced via immunoSEQ multiplex PCR; TCRdb's table is partial and in-frame only. The table records over 400,000 clones, 80% to 90% of them present only once. Treatment here: around 19 received Ad26.COV2.S at low or high dose, single or two shots; 5 received placebo; per-sample allocation not given. Sample collection was performed on day 63 after the first vaccine or placebo injection. The sequence was obtained from a person aged 18-65 years who received the Ad26.COV2.S COVID-19 vaccine or a placebo. The sequencing used peripheral blood, collected in a trial of Ad26.COV2.S vaccine versus placebo. The chain recombines TRBV6-2 or TRBV6-3 with TRBJ2-3; the match to TRBD2 covers 8 bases. The CDR3 DNA reads TGTGCCAGCAGTTACGACCCTGTCACGGGGGGGTTGGATACGCAGTATTTT. It translates to CASSYDPVTGGLDTQYF.